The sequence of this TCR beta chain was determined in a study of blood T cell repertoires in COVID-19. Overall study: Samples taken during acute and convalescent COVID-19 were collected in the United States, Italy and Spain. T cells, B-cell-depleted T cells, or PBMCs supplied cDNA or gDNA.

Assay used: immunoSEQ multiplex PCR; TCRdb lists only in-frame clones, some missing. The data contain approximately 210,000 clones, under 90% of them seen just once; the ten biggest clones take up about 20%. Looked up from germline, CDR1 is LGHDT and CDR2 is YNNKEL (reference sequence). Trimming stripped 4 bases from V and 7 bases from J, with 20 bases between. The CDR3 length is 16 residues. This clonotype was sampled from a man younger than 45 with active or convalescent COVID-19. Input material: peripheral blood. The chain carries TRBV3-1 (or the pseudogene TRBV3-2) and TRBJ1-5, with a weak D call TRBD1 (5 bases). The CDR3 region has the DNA TGTGCCAGCAGCCCCTATCTATCAGGGTTGGAGCAGCCCCAGCATTTT. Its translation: CASSPYLSGLEQPQHF.